Listed below are T cell receptor beta chains from one sample, sequenced in a study of blood T cell dynamics during melanoma immunotherapy. Clones were sequenced by immunoSEQ multiplex PCR, and TCRdb holds only the in-frame ones, with some missing. The sample shows 12,000 or so clones, around nine tenths of them seen only once. The sequencing used blood, collected from a patient treated with checkpoint blockade. Receptors originate from a human donor with melanoma. CDR3s include the opening cysteine and the closing phenylalanine or tryptophan. Clone size, where shown, is once, few, many, or a class for clones that have expanded.

cdr3_aa: CSVERGGQDQETQYF; cdr3_length: 15; v_call: TRBV29-1; j_call: TRBJ2-5; clone_size: .
cdr3_aa: CASSLSLTGVRNEQYF; cdr3_length: 16; v_call: TRBV28; j_call: .; clone_size: .
cdr3_aa: CASSKDIGSNQPQHF; cdr3_length: 15; v_call: TRBV7-8; j_call: TRBJ1-5; clone_size: few
cdr3_aa: CASSESADTDTQYF; cdr3_length: 14; v_call: TRBV10-1; j_call: TRBJ2-3; clone_size: .
cdr3_aa: CASSTPSGTGDDTEAFF; cdr3_length: 17; v_call: TRBV5-1; j_call: TRBJ1-1; clone_size: .
cdr3_aa: CASSLWGTSTDTQYF; cdr3_length: 15; v_call: TRBV28; j_call: TRBJ2-3; clone_size: .
cdr3_aa: CASSLYTGPSDIEQFF; cdr3_length: 16; v_call: TRBV28; j_call: TRBJ2-1; clone_size: .
cdr3_aa: CASSLRGNTEAFF; cdr3_length: 13; v_call: TRBV7-9; j_call: TRBJ1-1; clone_size: .
cdr3_aa: CASSPTGLDTDTQYF; cdr3_length: 15; v_call: TRBV10-1; j_call: TRBJ2-3; clone_size: .
cdr3_aa: CAIRGTITGYGYTF; cdr3_length: 14; v_call: TRBV6-5; j_call: TRBJ1-2; clone_size: .
cdr3_aa: CASKRGQGRAFF; cdr3_length: 12; v_call: TRBV2; j_call: TRBJ1-1; clone_size: few
cdr3_aa: CASSFTYYDRGYEQYF; cdr3_length: 16; v_call: TRBV28; j_call: TRBJ2-7; clone_size: .
cdr3_aa: CASSTNYGYTF; cdr3_length: 11; v_call: TRBV6-1; j_call: TRBJ1-2; clone_size: .
cdr3_aa: CASSAATIGGDYGYTF; cdr3_length: 16; v_call: TRBV9; j_call: TRBJ1-2; clone_size: .
cdr3_aa: CASSLYSLVGRGNTEAFF; cdr3_length: 18; v_call: TRBV7-8; j_call: TRBJ1-1; clone_size: .
cdr3_aa: CASSRGTTITDTQYF; cdr3_length: 15; v_call: TRBV6-5; j_call: TRBJ2-3; clone_size: .
cdr3_aa: CASSYSTGADTQYF; cdr3_length: 14; v_call: TRBV6-5; j_call: TRBJ2-3; clone_size: .
cdr3_aa: CASSFMQTQYF; cdr3_length: 11; v_call: TRBV5-1; j_call: TRBJ2-5; clone_size: .
cdr3_aa: CASSDSTNSPLHF; cdr3_length: 13; v_call: TRBV6-4; j_call: TRBJ1-6; clone_size: .
cdr3_aa: CASSATSYGYTF; cdr3_length: 12; v_call: TRBV19; j_call: TRBJ1-2; clone_size: .
cdr3_aa: CASSLVGGPGANVLTF; cdr3_length: 16; v_call: TRBV11-3; j_call: TRBJ2-6; clone_size: .
cdr3_aa: CASSLNRADTQYF; cdr3_length: 13; v_call: TRBV5-6; j_call: TRBJ2-3; clone_size: .
cdr3_aa: CASSGDLNTEAFF; cdr3_length: 13; v_call: TRBV2; j_call: TRBJ1-1; clone_size: .
cdr3_aa: CASSPGSYEQYF; cdr3_length: 12; v_call: TRBV9; j_call: TRBJ2-7; clone_size: .
cdr3_aa: CASSQGTLRVTDTQYF; cdr3_length: 16; v_call: TRBV4-1; j_call: TRBJ2-3; clone_size: .
cdr3_aa: CATSRAHNYGYTF; cdr3_length: 13; v_call: TRBV15; j_call: TRBJ1-2; clone_size: .
cdr3_aa: CASSPRAPTGFVDSNQPQHF; cdr3_length: 20; v_call: TRBV18; j_call: TRBJ1-5; clone_size: .
cdr3_aa: CSVAGGSYEQYF; cdr3_length: 12; v_call: TRBV29-1; j_call: TRBJ2-7; clone_size: .
cdr3_aa: CASSARRFTEAFF; cdr3_length: 13; v_call: TRBV25-1; j_call: TRBJ1-1; clone_size: .
cdr3_aa: CASSQAGSGTSYEQYF; cdr3_length: 16; v_call: TRBV4-1; j_call: TRBJ2-7; clone_size: .
cdr3_aa: CASSTPTGELFF; cdr3_length: 12; v_call: TRBV28; j_call: TRBJ2-2; clone_size: .
cdr3_aa: CASNLDRRGEKLFF; cdr3_length: 14; v_call: TRBV2; j_call: TRBJ1-4; clone_size: once
cdr3_aa: CASSTTGLAEQFF; cdr3_length: 13; v_call: TRBV27; j_call: TRBJ2-1; clone_size: .
cdr3_aa: CAWSVPGSGRRVDTGELFF; cdr3_length: 19; v_call: TRBV30; j_call: TRBJ2-2; clone_size: .
cdr3_aa: CASTPGGQGHKNTEAFF; cdr3_length: 17; v_call: TRBV5-1; j_call: TRBJ1-1; clone_size: .
cdr3_aa: CASSDPGLLGGNTIYF; cdr3_length: 16; v_call: TRBV9; j_call: TRBJ1-3; clone_size: .
cdr3_aa: CASSPGTGGLISEQYF; cdr3_length: 16; v_call: TRBV7-9; j_call: TRBJ2-7; clone_size: .
cdr3_aa: CASSFQDSMSEQFF; cdr3_length: 14; v_call: TRBV27; j_call: TRBJ2-1; clone_size: once
cdr3_aa: CASRRGTTNEQFF; cdr3_length: 13; v_call: TRBV6-6; j_call: TRBJ2-1; clone_size: once
cdr3_aa: CATSRDSLRQLENIQYF; cdr3_length: 17; v_call: TRBV15; j_call: TRBJ2-4; clone_size: once
cdr3_aa: CASSVGRDTEANYGYTF; cdr3_length: 17; v_call: TRBV9; j_call: TRBJ1-2; clone_size: .
cdr3_aa: CASSLNEETQYF; cdr3_length: 12; v_call: TRBV19; j_call: TRBJ2-5; clone_size: .
cdr3_aa: CASSLVGGVGEQYF; cdr3_length: 14; v_call: TRBV5-6; j_call: TRBJ2-7; clone_size: .
cdr3_aa: CASSFLLTGTGNQPQHF; cdr3_length: 17; v_call: TRBV28; j_call: TRBJ1-5; clone_size: .
cdr3_aa: CAWRGTTGQPQHF; cdr3_length: 13; v_call: TRBV30; j_call: TRBJ1-5; clone_size: few
cdr3_aa: CASSRDLFYEQYF; cdr3_length: 13; v_call: TRBV14; j_call: TRBJ2-7; clone_size: .
cdr3_aa: CASSSDSWPLAIYF; cdr3_length: 14; v_call: TRBV5-6; j_call: TRBJ1-3; clone_size: .
cdr3_aa: CASLGAPGAFF; cdr3_length: 11; v_call: TRBV10-2; j_call: TRBJ1-1; clone_size: .
cdr3_aa: CASSSTGTTALNQPQHF; cdr3_length: 17; v_call: TRBV18; j_call: TRBJ1-5; clone_size: .
cdr3_aa: CAIRAGGYGYTF; cdr3_length: 12; v_call: TRBV10-3; j_call: TRBJ1-2; clone_size: .
cdr3_aa: CASSQYRSGRERNNEQFF; cdr3_length: 18; v_call: TRBV7-9; j_call: TRBJ2-1; clone_size: .
cdr3_aa: CSVDRGSTDTQYF; cdr3_length: 13; v_call: TRBV29-1; j_call: TRBJ2-3; clone_size: .
cdr3_aa: CASSEAVLAGGNEQYF; cdr3_length: 16; v_call: TRBV2; j_call: TRBJ2-7; clone_size: .
cdr3_aa: CASSLEAGGPYNEQFF; cdr3_length: 16; v_call: TRBV5-1; j_call: TRBJ2-1; clone_size: .
cdr3_aa: CASARSGHSYEQYF; cdr3_length: 14; v_call: TRBV6-5; j_call: TRBJ2-7; clone_size: .
cdr3_aa: CASSPISGPQHF; cdr3_length: 12; v_call: TRBV6-6; j_call: TRBJ1-5; clone_size: .
cdr3_aa: CASSLIGDTEAFF; cdr3_length: 13; v_call: TRBV7-2; j_call: TRBJ1-1; clone_size: .
cdr3_aa: CASSLTRKEQYF; cdr3_length: 12; v_call: TRBV5-4; j_call: TRBJ2-7; clone_size: .
cdr3_aa: CASSLRGLAGDEQFF; cdr3_length: 15; v_call: TRBV14; j_call: TRBJ2-1; clone_size: .